One sample yielded the 15 T cell receptor beta chains listed below, sequenced in a study of immune cell composition in non-small cell lung cancer. Assay: immunoSEQ multiplex PCR; the TCRdb copy retains only in-frame clones and omits some. The sample lists roughly 5,100 clones, approximately 91% seen once, with 5% to 6.5% in the top ten. The normal lung sample lay at least 3 cm, and maximally far, from the tumour. Sequencing was done on a sample of non-adjacent lung tissue. These receptors came from a human donor with non-small cell lung cancer. Some clones in this sample may be carry-over from other donors' samples.

The genes are TRBV9 and TRBJ2-7; 8 bases line up with TRBD2. V lost 4 bases and J lost 13; bases outside the gene matches: 19. This CDR3 is built from 15 residues. Germline V gives CDR1 SGDLS, CDR2 YYNGEE. As DNA, the CDR3 is TGTGCCAGCAGCCCCAGCCTGGCCCCTAGCGGGTGGATCTACTTC. It yields the protein CASSPSLAPSGWIYF.

The chain is built from TRBV6-4 and TRBJ2-3; the match to TRBD2 covers 16 bases. The length of the CDR3 is 18 residues. Germline-derived CDR1 and CDR2 are MRHNA and SNTAGT. Trimming took 3 bases from V and 4 from J; bases not matched to a gene: 7. The CDR3 nucleotides read TGTGCCAGCAGTGAACCCGGGACTAGCGGGGGGGAGTCAGATACGCAGTATTTT. Residues: CASSEPGTSGGESDTQYF.

The CDR3, as DNA: TGCAGCGGTAGGACAGGGTGGTCTGAGCAGTACTTC. Residues: CSGRTGWSEQYF. V gene TRBV29-1 combines with J gene TRBJ2-7; 8 bases line up with TRBD1. Trimming cost V 7 bases and J 7 bases; bases outside gene matches: 9. This CDR3 has 12 residues. In germline, CDR1 is SQVTM, CDR2 ANQGSEA.

This clone was detected only once. The chain recombines TRBV6-5 with TRBJ1-5; tentatively, D is TRBD1 (6 bases). Germline CDR1 is MNHEY and CDR2 is SVGAGI. V was shortened by 4 bases and J by 7 bases, with 14 bases between the two germline ends. CDR3 size: 14 residues. CDR3 nucleotides: TGTGCCAGCAGTTCGAGGGGGGGTGGCCAGCCCCAGCATTTT. As protein: CASSSRGGGQPQHF.

The CDR3 spells CASSHADKETQYF. The CDR3 nucleotides are TGCGCCAGCAGCCACGCAGATAAAGAGACCCAGTACTTC. This rearrangement joins TRBV4-3 to TRBJ2-5, with D unresolved. The CDR3 runs 13 residues. Germline-derived CDR1 and CDR2 are LGHNA and YSLEER. Trimming took 3 bases from V and 3 from J, leaving 8 bases between them.

The V gene is TRBV6-5, the J gene TRBJ2-1; D is ambiguous. This CDR3 comprises 13 residues. CDR1 and CDR2 from the germline V gene are MNHEY and SVGAGI. Trimming took 5 bases from V and 5 from J, leaving 10 bases between them. The CDR3: CASSLGRNNEQFF. In DNA, the CDR3 is TGTGCCAGCAGTCTGGGCCGGAACAATGAGCAGTTCTTC.

The chain has TRBV18 and TRBJ1-2; no reliable D call. Germline CDR1 is KGHSH and CDR2 is LQKENI. Trimming cost V 0 bases and J 1 base, with 9 bases left between them. This CDR3 comprises 15 residues. In DNA, the CDR3 is TGTGCCAGCTCACCACCGGGCAGGTTTAACTATGGCTACACCTTC. Protein: CASSPPGRFNYGYTF.

V is TRBV5-1 and J is TRBJ1-1; TRBD1 matches 8 bases. The CDR3 covers 15 residues. V was clipped by 0 bases and J by 5 bases; unmatched bases: 6. Germline loops: CDR1 SGHRS, CDR2 YFSETQ. CDR3 in DNA: TGCGCCAGCAGCTTGGACACAGGGGGGAGGACTGAAGCTTTCTTT. The encoded protein is CASSLDTGGRTEAFF.

V is TRBV14 and J is TRBJ2-3; D is possibly TRBD2 (6 bases). The CDR3 length is 16 residues. Germline V gives CDR1 SGHDN, CDR2 FVKESK. Trimming removed 5 bases at V and 4 bases at J, with 19 bases between. CDR3 amino acids: CASSKRGAERADTQYF. CDR3 in DNA: TGTGCCAGCAGCAAAAGGGGTGCGGAGCGGGCAGATACGCAGTATTTT.

This chain connects TRBV5-4 to TRBJ2-1; 7 positions match TRBD2. The CDR3 loop spans 13 amino acids. J was trimmed by 11 bases and V by 4 bases; bases with no gene match: 9. CDR1 and CDR2 from the germline V gene are SGHNT and YYREEE (reference sequence). CDR3 amino acids: CASSTDGTMKQFF. CDR3 DNA sequence: TGTGCCAGCAGCACGGACGGGACTATGAAGCAGTTCTTC.

J is TRBJ2-3 and V is TRBV6-5, with TRBD2 matching 11 bases. V dropped 7 bases and J dropped 1; count of bases not matched to a gene: 4. Germline CDR1 and CDR2: MNHEY and SVGAGI. This CDR3 spans 15 amino acids. CDR3 in amino acids: CASNRLAGRTDTQYF. In DNA form, the CDR3 reads TGTGCCAGCAATCGACTAGCGGGACGCACAGATACGCAGTATTTT.

The genes are TRBV2 and TRBJ2-2; D gene ambiguous. With 8 bases removed from V and 5 bases from J, the gap between germline ends came to 12 bases. Germline CDR1 and CDR2: SNHLY and FYNNEI. The CDR3 covers 13 residues. The chain's CDR3 is CASSPENTGELFF. The CDR3 nucleotides read TGTGCCAGCTCACCCGAGAATACCGGGGAGCTGTTTTTT.

This chain uses TRBV4-3 with TRBJ1-4; unclear D gene. CDR1 and CDR2 (germline): LGHNA, YSLEER. V was trimmed by 0 bases and J by 7 bases, leaving 12 bases between them. The CDR3 has 15 residues. Written as DNA, the CDR3 is TGCGCCAGCAGCCAAGAGGGTGGAGTTCGTGAAAAACTGTTTTTT. Protein: CASSQEGGVREKLFF.

The gene calls are TRBV14 and TRBJ2-6; 11 nucleotides match TRBD2. This CDR3 region has 18 residues. The V and J ends lost 4 bases and 0 bases, in that order; junction bases with no gene match: 5. The germline V gene has CDR1 SGHDN and CDR2 FVKESK. The CDR3 nucleotides are TGTGCCAGCAGCCGCCCGGGACTAGCGGACTCTGGGGCCAACGTCCTGACTTTC. Translating it yields CASSRPGLADSGANVLTF.

This clone came up once. The chain employs TRBV23-1 and TRBJ2-3; TRBD2 might be the D (6 bases). TRBV23-1 is assigned to the ORF class and has an uncertain function. The CDR3 is 17 residues long. Trimming left V 2 bases short and J 3 bases short, with 18 bases between. The CDR3 region is CASSQMQRENGTDTQYF. The CDR3 DNA reads as TGCGCCAGCAGTCAAATGCAACGGGAGAACGGGACAGATACGCAGTATTTT.